This T cell receptor beta chain is from a study of T cell responses to AZD1222 COVID-19 vaccine. Study outcomes and limitations: Repertoires in all cases were sampled only once the peak T cell response had passed. Donors were mostly white British, more females; clonal diversity possibly underestimated.

Turning to this clone: Its target is unknown.

Profiled with immunoSEQ multiplex PCR; TCRdb holds only in-frame clones, not every one. The sample includes more than 95,000 clones, more than 80% of them seen just once. The germline V and J ends were trimmed by 0 bases and 0 bases, with 3 bases remaining between them. Germline V gene lookup returns CDR1 SGHRS and CDR2 YFSETQ. This CDR3 is 14 amino acids long. The chain uses TRBV5-1 and TRBJ1-4; no clear D. This receptor was obtained from an adult in good health. This material consisted of peripheral blood, taken on day 0 of AZD1222 vaccination. The DNA for the CDR3 is TGCGCCAGCAGCTTGGGGTCAACTAATGAAAAACTGTTTTTT. Translation gives CASSLGSTNEKLFF.